Listed below are T cell receptor beta chains from one sample, sequenced in a study of blood T cell repertoires in COVID-19. The table came from immunoSEQ multiplex PCR; TCRdb's copy has only in-frame clones and leaves some out. This table holds 240,000 or so clones, approximately 86% found once. Source material: PBMCs or T cells enriched from blood (not recorded which). The receptor set was obtained from a woman in her thirties or forties with acute COVID-19. The CDR3 runs from the conserved cysteine through the conserved F or W. D genes are given only for firm matches. The size of a clone is reported for some rows only, either as once, few or many, or as a class for expanded clones.

clone_size	v_call	d_call	j_call	cdr3_aa	cdr3_nt
once	TRBV5-4	TRBD2	TRBJ2-1	CASSFPGGGGKNEQFF	TGTGCCAGCAGCTTTCCGGGAGGTGGCGGGAAGAATGAGCAGTTCTTC
-	TRBV12-3/TRBV12-4	TRBD2	TRBJ2-7	CASSIAGAYEQYF	TGTGCCAGCAGTATAGCGGGAGCGTATGAGCAGTACTTC
-	TRBV11-3	-	TRBJ1-6	CASSLTGSYNSPLHF	TGTGCCAGCAGCCTGACAGGCTCCTATAATTCACCCCTCCACTTT
once	TRBV6-5	TRBD1	TRBJ1-2	CASSYSIEGGAEGYTF	TGTGCCAGCAGTTACTCGATTGAAGGGGGCGCGGAGGGCTACACCTTC
-	TRBV5-1	-	TRBJ1-3	CASSLGDISGNTIYF	TGCGCCAGCAGCTTGGGGGACATCTCTGGAAACACCATATATTTT
-	TRBV6-1	-	TRBJ2-3	CASSDLALRTDTQYF	TGTGCCAGCAGTGACCTAGCTCTTCGCACAGATACGCAGTATTTT
-	TRBV9	-	TRBJ1-2	CASSVGQANYGYTF	TGTGCCAGCAGCGTAGGTCAGGCTAACTATGGCTACACCTTC
-	TRBV10-3	TRBD1	TRBJ2-1	CAISPAGGRSYNEQFF	TGTGCCATCAGTCCAGCAGGGGGTAGATCCTACAATGAGCAGTTCTTC
-	TRBV2	-	TRBJ1-5	CASRVDTSNQPQHF	TGTGCCAGCAGGGTGGACACTAGCAATCAGCCCCAGCATTTT
-	TRBV2	TRBD2	TRBJ2-3	CASSALAGADTQYF	TGTGCCAGCAGTGCCCTAGCGGGAGCAGATACGCAGTATTTT
-	TRBV6-5	TRBD1	TRBJ2-7	CASSYLGQGHEQYF	TGTGCCAGCAGTTACCTCGGACAGGGCCACGAGCAGTACTTC
-	TRBV2	TRBD2	TRBJ2-4	CASSGGRLAENIQYF	TGTGCCAGCAGTGGGGGGAGACTAGCGGAAAACATTCAGTACTTC
-	TRBV7-9	TRBD2	TRBJ2-1	CASSLSPLAGGRNEQFF	TGTGCCAGCAGCTTATCGCCCCTAGCGGGAGGGAGGAATGAGCAGTTCTTC
-	TRBV11-2	TRBD2	TRBJ2-3	CASSISGRAIDTQYF	TGTGCCAGCAGCATTAGCGGGAGGGCCATAGATACGCAGTATTTT
-	TRBV2	-	TRBJ2-5	CASSSQQGALVQTQYF	TGTGCCAGCAGCTCTCAGCAAGGGGCGCTGGTCCAGACCCAGTACTTC
-	TRBV15	-	TRBJ2-1	CATSRSWESYNEQFF	TGTGCCACCAGCAGGTCCTGGGAGTCCTACAATGAGCAGTTCTTC
-	TRBV6-5	-	TRBJ2-1	CASSRSYNEQFF	TGTGCCAGCAGCAGATCTTACAATGAGCAGTTCTTC
few	TRBV9	-	TRBJ2-3	CASSVGGGQGSADTQYF	TGTGCCAGCAGCGTAGGTGGTGGGCAGGGAAGTGCAGATACGCAGTATTTT
-	TRBV10-3	-	TRBJ2-7	CAISESSSSEQYF	TGTGCCATCAGTGAGTCGAGTTCTTCCGAGCAGTACTTC
-	TRBV30	-	TRBJ1-4	CAWSGTESGEKLFF	TGTGCCTGGAGTGGGACAGAATCGGGTGAAAAACTGTTTTTT
-	TRBV11-3	-	TRBJ2-3	CASSLDGGLTDTQYF	TGTGCCAGCAGCTTAGATGGGGGACTCACAGATACGCAGTATTTT
few	TRBV6-1	-	TRBJ1-6	CASSERFEGVGSPLHF	TGTGCCAGCAGTGAACGCTTTGAGGGGGTAGGTTCACCCCTCCACTTT
-	TRBV5-1	TRBD1	TRBJ2-1	CASSLGTGHNEQFF	TGCGCCAGCAGCCTCGGGACAGGACACAATGAGCAGTTCTTC
-	TRBV5-4	-	TRBJ2-1	CASYSGQRINEQFF	TGTGCCAGCTATTCCGGACAGAGGATCAATGAGCAGTTCTTC
-	TRBV4-1	TRBD1	TRBJ2-7	CASSQPRDRTYEQYF	TGCGCCAGCAGCCAGCCCCGGGACAGGACCTACGAGCAGTACTTC
-	TRBV11-3	TRBD1	TRBJ2-5	CASSKRTGTEETQYF	TGTGCCAGCAGCAAACGAACCGGGACAGAAGAGACCCAGTACTTC
-	TRBV9	-	TRBJ2-1	CASSVVALWPNEQFF	TGTGCCAGCAGCGTAGTTGCTCTGTGGCCCAATGAGCAGTTCTTC
-	TRBV5-1	TRBD1	TRBJ2-2	CASSRDRATGELFF	TGCGCCAGCAGCCGGGACAGGGCAACCGGGGAGCTGTTTTTT
-	TRBV20-1	-	TRBJ2-5	CSASSPGETQYF	TGCAGTGCTAGTAGTCCGGGAGAGACCCAGTACTTC
-	TRBV7-8	-	TRBJ2-7	CASRGKDSQPSYEQYF	TGTGCCAGCAGGGGGAAAGACAGCCAGCCCTCCTACGAGCAGTACTTC